The sequence of this TCR beta chain was determined in a study of cytomegalovirus exposure and HLA in healthy donors. PCR used 60 Vbeta primers and 13 Jbeta primers. The assay was immunoSEQ multiplex PCR, and TCRdb's table has in-frame clones only and misses some. The sample lists about 160,000 clones; around 80% were seen once. The CDR3 extends over 15 amino acids. Germline trimming cut 0 bases from V and 3 bases from J; bases unmatched to any gene: 3. The V gene's germline CDR1 is SGDLS and CDR2 YYNGEE. The material sequenced was PBMCs. V is TRBV9 and J is TRBJ2-1; 7 nucleotides match TRBD2. The origin of this receptor is a woman in her forties or fifties in good health and CMV-seropositive. The CDR3 is CASSVALAVYNEQFF. The CDR3, as DNA: TGTGCCAGCAGCGTAGCTCTAGCGGTCTACAATGAGCAGTTCTTC.